The 6 T cell receptor beta chains reported below all come from one sample, sequenced in a study of cytomegalovirus exposure and HLA in healthy donors. Vbeta (60) and Jbeta (13) primers were used in the PCR. Sequencing was performed with immunoSEQ multiplex PCR; in TCRdb, only in-frame clones are kept and a portion is missing. The sample lists about 130,000 clones, 70% to 90% occurring once. Sequenced material: PBMCs. Receptors were obtained from a boy aged 5-17 years in good health and CMV-seronegative.

The chain joins TRBV4-2 to TRBJ1-5, with D possibly matching TRBD1 (5 bases). V lost 2 bases and J lost 4, with 6 bases in between. Germline V gene lookup returns CDR1 LGHNA and CDR2 YNFKEQ. The length of the CDR3 is 13 residues. The CDR3 sequence is CASSQSGNQPQHF. DNA of the CDR3: TGTGCCAGCAGCCAATCAGGGAATCAGCCCCAGCATTTT.

The V gene is TRBV11-2, the J gene TRBJ2-3; the D is unclear. This CDR3 region has 13 residues. Per germline, CDR1 SGHAT and CDR2 FQNNGV. V lost 1 base and J lost 1, with 3 bases in between. The CDR3 sequence: CASSLAGTDTQYF. The CDR3 DNA is TGTGCCAGCAGCTTAGCCGGCACAGATACGCAGTATTTT.

The chain carries TRBV5-1 and TRBJ2-2; 7 nucleotides match TRBD1. V dropped 4 bases and J dropped 7; count of bases not matched to a gene: 7. CDR3 length: 14 residues. Germline CDR1 is SGHRS and CDR2 is YFSETQ. DNA for the CDR3: TGCGCCAGCAGCGTACAGGGGCACGGCGGGGAGCTGTTTTTT. Its translation is CASSVQGHGGELFF.

This chain connects TRBV2 to TRBJ1-5; D is possibly TRBD1 (6 bases). Germline V gene data show CDR1 as SNHLY and CDR2 as FYNNEI. Trimming left V 4 bases short and J 4 bases short, with 8 bases between. The CDR3 contains 13 residues. The CDR3 loop is CASSGTDNQPQHF. The CDR3 DNA reads as TGTGCCAGCAGTGGGACAGATAATCAGCCCCAGCATTTT. The full variable domain, rest sourced from reference TRBV2 and TRBJ1-5, is EPEVTQTPSHQVTQMGQEVILRCVPISNHLYFYWYRQILGQKVEFLVSFYNNEISEKSEIFDDQFSVERPDGSNFTLKIRSTKLEDSAMYFCASSGTDNQPQHFGDGTRLSIL.

The V call is TRBV6-5, the J call TRBJ1-2, with 7 bases lining up with TRBD1. With V trimmed by 8 bases and J by 0 bases, 3 bases remained unmatched. The CDR3 contains 13 residues. CDR1 MNHEY and CDR2 SVGAGI come from the germline V gene. CDR3 amino acids: CASFDRANYGYTF. The CDR3, as DNA: TGTGCCAGCTTCGACAGGGCTAACTATGGCTACACCTTC.

This chain joins TRBV30 and TRBJ1-5; 10 nucleotides line up with TRBD1. The CDR3 is made up of 13 amino acids. J lost 5 bases, V lost 8 bases, and 6 bases had no gene match. Germline values: CDR1 GTSNPN, CDR2 SVGIG (reference sequence). CDR3 sequence reads: CAATGTGDQPQHF. CDR3 sequence (DNA): TGTGCCGCCACGGGGACAGGGGATCAGCCCCAGCATTTT.